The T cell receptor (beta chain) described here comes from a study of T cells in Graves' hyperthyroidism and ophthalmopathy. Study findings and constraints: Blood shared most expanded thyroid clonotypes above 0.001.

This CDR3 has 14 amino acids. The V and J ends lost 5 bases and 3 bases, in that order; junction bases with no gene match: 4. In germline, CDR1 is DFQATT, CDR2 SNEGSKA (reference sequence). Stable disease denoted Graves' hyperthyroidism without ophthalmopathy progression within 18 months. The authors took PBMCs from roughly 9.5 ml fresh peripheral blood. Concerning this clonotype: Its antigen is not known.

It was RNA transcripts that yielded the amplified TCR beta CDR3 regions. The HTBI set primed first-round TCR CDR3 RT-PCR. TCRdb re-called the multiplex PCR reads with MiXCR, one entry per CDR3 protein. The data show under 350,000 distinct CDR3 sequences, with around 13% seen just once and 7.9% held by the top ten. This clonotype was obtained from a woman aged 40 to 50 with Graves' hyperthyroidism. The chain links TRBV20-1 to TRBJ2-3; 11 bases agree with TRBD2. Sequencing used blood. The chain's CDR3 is CSALAGGGTDTQYF. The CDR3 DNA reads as TGCAGTGCTTTAGCGGGAGGGGGGACAGATACGCAGTATTTT.